This entry lists 4 T cell receptor beta chains sequenced from one sample in a study of shared clonotypes between healthy human individuals. Sequencing was performed with immunoSEQ multiplex PCR; in TCRdb, only in-frame clones are kept and a portion is missing. The sample holds a few million clones, approximately 93% seen once. Sequencing was done on a sample of naive CD4+ T cells from PBMCs. Subset indicated: CD45RA+ positively selected. Every receptor here comes from a man between 18 and 35 years old in good health. Some clones in this sample may be carry-over from other donors' samples.

The chain uses TRBV5-4 and TRBJ2-7; 10 positions match TRBD1. Germline values: CDR1 SGHNT, CDR2 YYREEE (reference sequence). Losses at the gene ends were 7 bases for V and 0 bases for J; bases not matched to a gene: 7. CDR3 length equals 15 residues. This CDR3 reads CASRPGQGSSYEQYF. The CDR3 DNA is TGTGCCAGCCGACCGGGACAGGGGAGCTCCTACGAGCAGTACTTC.

This clone occurred once. The chain employs TRBV2 and TRBJ2-5; 8 bases line up with TRBD2. The junction had 16 bases not matched to a gene; V was cut back by 5 bases and J by 5 bases. Germline lookup yields CDR1 SNHLY and CDR2 FYNNEI. This CDR3 region has 17 residues. CDR3 loop: CASSRQFSASGGETQYF. The CDR3 DNA is TGTGCCAGCAGTCGCCAATTCTCGGCCTCGGGAGGGGAGACCCAGTACTTC.

The chain links TRBV14 to TRBJ1-1; TRBD1 matches 7 bases. The CDR3 has 12 residues. V was pared by 10 bases and J by 8 bases, with 10 bases of the junction left unmatched. CDR1 and CDR2 from the germline V gene are SGHDN and FVKESK. CDR3 sequence reads: CATRGGTREAFF. CDR3 sequence (DNA): TGTGCCACCAGGGGGGGGACCCGCGAAGCTTTCTTT.

Note on this clone: The junction and the germline gene differ at one end; a read error may be behind it. The same CDR3 is also encoded by other DNA sequences in this sample. The chain joins TRBV7-9 to TRBJ1-2; D remains ambiguous. The CDR3 totals 14 residues. CDR1 is SEHNR, CDR2 FQNEAQ, per germline (reference sequence). CDR3 residues: CASSLGRPPNGYTF. CDR3 in DNA: TGCGCCAGCAGCTTAGGTAGACCGCCAAACGGCTACACCTTC.